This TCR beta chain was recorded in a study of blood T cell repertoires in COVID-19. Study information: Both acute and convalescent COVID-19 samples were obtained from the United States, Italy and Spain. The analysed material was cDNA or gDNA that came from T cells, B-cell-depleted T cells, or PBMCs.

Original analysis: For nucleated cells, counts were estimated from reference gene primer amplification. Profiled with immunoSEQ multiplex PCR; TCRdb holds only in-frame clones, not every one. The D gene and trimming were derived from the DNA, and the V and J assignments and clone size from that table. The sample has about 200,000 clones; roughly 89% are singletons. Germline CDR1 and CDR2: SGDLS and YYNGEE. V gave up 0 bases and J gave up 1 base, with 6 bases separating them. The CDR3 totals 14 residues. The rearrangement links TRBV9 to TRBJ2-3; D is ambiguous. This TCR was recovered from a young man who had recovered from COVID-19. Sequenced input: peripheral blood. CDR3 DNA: TGTGCCAGCAGCGTAGAGAGCGGCACAGATACGCAGTATTTT. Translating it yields CASSVESGTDTQYF.